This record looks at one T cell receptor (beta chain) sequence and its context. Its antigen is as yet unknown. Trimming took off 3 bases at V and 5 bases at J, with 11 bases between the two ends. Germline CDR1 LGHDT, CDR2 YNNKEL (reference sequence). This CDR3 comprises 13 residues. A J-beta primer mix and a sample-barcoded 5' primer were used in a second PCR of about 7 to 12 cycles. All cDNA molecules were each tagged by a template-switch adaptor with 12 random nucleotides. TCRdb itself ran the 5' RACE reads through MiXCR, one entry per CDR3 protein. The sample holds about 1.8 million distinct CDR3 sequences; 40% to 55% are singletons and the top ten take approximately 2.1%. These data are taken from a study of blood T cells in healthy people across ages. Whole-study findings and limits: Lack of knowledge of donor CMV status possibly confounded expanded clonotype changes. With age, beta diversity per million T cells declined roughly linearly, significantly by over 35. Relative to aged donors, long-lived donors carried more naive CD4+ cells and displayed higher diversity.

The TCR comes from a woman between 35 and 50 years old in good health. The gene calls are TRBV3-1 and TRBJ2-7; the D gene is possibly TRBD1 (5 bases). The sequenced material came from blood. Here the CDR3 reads CASSQGLSHEQYF. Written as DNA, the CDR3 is TGTGCCAGCAGCCAGGGGCTGTCTCACGAGCAGTACTTC.